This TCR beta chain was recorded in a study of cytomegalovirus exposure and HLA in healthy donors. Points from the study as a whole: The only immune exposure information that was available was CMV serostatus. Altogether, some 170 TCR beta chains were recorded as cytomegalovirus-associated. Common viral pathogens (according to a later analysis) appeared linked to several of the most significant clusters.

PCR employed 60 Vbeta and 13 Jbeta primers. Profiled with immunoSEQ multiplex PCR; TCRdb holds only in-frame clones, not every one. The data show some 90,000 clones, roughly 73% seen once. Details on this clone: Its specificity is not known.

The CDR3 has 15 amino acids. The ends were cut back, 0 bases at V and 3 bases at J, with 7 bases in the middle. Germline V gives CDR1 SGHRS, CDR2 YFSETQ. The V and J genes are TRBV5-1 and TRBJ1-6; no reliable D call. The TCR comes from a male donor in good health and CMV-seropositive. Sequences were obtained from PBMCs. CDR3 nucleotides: TGCGCCAGCAGCTTGGGGGAGGACTATAATTCACCCCTCCACTTT. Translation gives CASSLGEDYNSPLHF.